A selection of T cell receptor beta chains follows, all from one sample in a study of brain metastases from non-small cell lung cancer. Libraries were prepared by immunoSEQ multiplex PCR; TCRdb keeps only in-frame clonotypes and omits some of them. The data contain 2,800 or so clones, about four fifths of them singletons. Source material: primary lung tumor tissue. The receptors were gathered from a donor over 35 with non-small cell lung cancer. The CDR3 runs from the conserved cysteine through the conserved F or W. D genes are given only for firm matches. Only part of the rows carry a size: once, few, many, or a class if the clone is expanded.

.,TRBV7-2,.,TRBJ1-1,CASSPRRAPNTEAFF,TGTGCCAGCAGCCCTAGAAGGGCACCAAACACTGAAGCTTTCTTT
.,TRBV29-1,.,TRBJ1-5,CSVEGNQPQHF,TGCAGCGTTGAAGGAAATCAGCCCCAGCATTTT
.,TRBV15,.,TRBJ2-7,CATSRDNGMGQYF,TGTGCCACCAGCAGAGATAACGGGATGGGGCAGTACTTC
TRBD2,TRBV7-3,.,TRBJ2-1,CASSLAPSGYNEQFF,TGTGCCAGCAGCTTAGCTCCTAGCGGCTACAATGAGCAGTTCTTC
TRBD2,TRBV29-1,.,TRBJ2-7,CSVVRAGNQYEQYF,TGCAGCGTTGTGAGAGCGGGAAATCAGTACGAGCAGTACTTC
TRBD2,TRBV4-1,.,TRBJ2-7,CASSQGRLAGGEQYF,TGCGCCAGCAGCCAAGGCCGCCTAGCGGGAGGCGAGCAGTACTTC
.,TRBV29-1,.,TRBJ2-1,CSVEDDPGGRLNEQFF,TGCAGCGTTGAAGATGACCCGGGGGGCAGACTTAATGAGCAGTTCTTC
.,TRBV7-2,.,TRBJ2-7,CTSSLAVGYEQYF,TGTACCAGCAGCTTAGCGGTGGGATACGAGCAGTACTTC
.,TRBV7-9,.,TRBJ2-7,CASSLDYIYEQYF,TGTGCCAGCAGCTTAGATTATATTTACGAGCAGTACTTC
.,TRBV7-2,.,TRBJ2-1,CASSDYLVSYNEQFF,TGTGCCAGCAGCGACTACCTCGTCTCCTACAATGAGCAGTTCTTC
.,TRBV10-2,few,TRBJ2-3,CASSQDRSRTDTQYF,TGCGCCAGCAGTCAAGACAGGTCGAGGACAGATACGCAGTATTTT
.,TRBV5-4,.,TRBJ1-6,CASSPGGSSYNSPLHF,TGTGCCAGCAGCCCCGGGGGAAGCTCCTATAATTCACCCCTCCACTTT
.,TRBV5-5,.,TRBJ2-7,CASSPTGAFGYYEQYF,TGTGCCAGCAGTCCAACGGGGGCCTTTGGCTACTACGAGCAGTACTTC
.,TRBV6-5,.,TRBJ1-4,CASSYDGFHEKLFF,TGTGCCAGCAGTTACGACGGGTTTCATGAAAAACTGTTTTTT
.,TRBV20-1,.,TRBJ2-7,CSASGLPEEQYF,TGCAGTGCTAGTGGACTCCCAGAAGAGCAGTACTTC
TRBD1,TRBV18,once,TRBJ2-3,CASSATGTDTQYF,TGTGCCAGCTCAGCGACAGGGACAGATACGCAGTATTTT
TRBD2,TRBV2,.,TRBJ2-5,CASIGNEASGAQRTQYF,TGTGCCAGCATCGGGAACGAAGCTAGCGGGGCCCAGAGGACCCAGTACTTC
TRBD1,TRBV6-2/TRBV6-3,once,TRBJ2-1,CASSPLTGRGSYNEQFF,TGTGCCAGCAGCCCTTTGACAGGGAGAGGGTCCTACAATGAGCAGTTCTTC
.,TRBV9,.,TRBJ2-1,CASTAPRHNEQFF,TGTGCCAGCACCGCCCCCCGTCACAATGAGCAGTTCTTC
.,TRBV28,.,TRBJ2-7,CASSLVQTYEQYF,TGTGCCAGCAGTCTCGTTCAAACCTACGAGCAGTACTTC
TRBD2,TRBV6-1,.,TRBJ2-1,CASSESESGLAGSYNEQFF,TGTGCCAGCAGTGAATCAGAATCCGGACTAGCGGGAAGCTACAATGAGCAGTTCTTC
.,TRBV24-1,.,TRBJ2-2,CATSDLYRETGELFF,TGTGCCACCAGTGATTTGTACAGAGAAACCGGGGAGCTGTTTTTT
.,TRBV6-5,.,TRBJ2-1,CASSYSSSPNNEQFF,TGTGCCAGCAGTTATTCCTCTAGCCCGAACAATGAGCAGTTCTTC
.,TRBV19,few,TRBJ1-5,CASSISLSGDSNQPQHF,TGTGCCAGTAGTATTTCGCTATCCGGGGATAGCAATCAGCCCCAGCATTTT
TRBD1,TRBV12-5,.,TRBJ2-7,CASGSRDSRSYEQYF,TGTGCTAGTGGTTCTCGGGACAGCAGATCCTACGAGCAGTACTTC
TRBD1,TRBV6-5,.,TRBJ1-5,CASSKDRVHQPQHF,TGTGCCAGCAGCAAGGACAGGGTTCATCAGCCCCAGCATTTT
.,TRBV28,.,TRBJ2-7,CASAGGVYEQYF,TGTGCCAGCGCCGGCGGGGTCTACGAGCAGTACTTC
.,TRBV10-3,.,TRBJ2-1,CAISGSGNEQFF,TGTGCCATCAGTGGATCGGGGAATGAGCAGTTCTTC
.,TRBV11-1,.,TRBJ2-7,CASSLGVDFSYEQYF,TGTGCCAGCAGCTTAGGAGTCGATTTCTCCTACGAGCAGTACTTC
.,TRBV4-3,.,TRBJ2-3,CASSQSLGTDTQYF,TGCGCCAGCAGCCAAAGTCTTGGCACAGATACGCAGTATTTT
TRBD1,TRBV19,.,TRBJ2-7,CASSTGQGAYEQYF,TGTGCCAGTAGCACGGGACAGGGGGCCTACGAGCAGTACTTC
.,TRBV10-3,.,TRBJ1-4,CAVGPSGIREKLFF,TGTGCCGTCGGACCGTCGGGTATAAGGGAAAAACTGTTTTTT
TRBD2,TRBV5-4,.,TRBJ2-3,CASSLRLAGNTDTQYF,TGTGCCAGCAGCTTACGCCTAGCGGGAAACACAGATACGCAGTATTTT
.,TRBV27,.,TRBJ2-3,CASIPVRVRCKDTQYF,TGTGCCAGTATCCCAGTGAGGGTTCGGTGTAAAGATACGCAGTATTTT
TRBD2,TRBV3-1/TRBV3-2,.,TRBJ2-3,CASSQEGRGGTDTQYF,TGTGCCAGCAGCCAAGAGGGCCGGGGGGGCACAGATACGCAGTATTTT
TRBD1,TRBV19,once,TRBJ2-2,CASRRLTPGTGSGAGELFF,TGTGCCAGTAGGAGACTTACCCCCGGGACAGGGAGTGGGGCCGGGGAGCTGTTTTTT
.,TRBV6-5,.,TRBJ2-1,CASRIGFSYNEQFF,TGTGCCAGCAGAATAGGGTTTTCCTACAATGAGCAGTTCTTC
.,TRBV20-1,once,TRBJ1-1,CNAQFNTEAFF,TGCAATGCCCAGTTTAACACTGAAGCTTTCTTT
TRBD2,TRBV5-4,.,TRBJ2-7,CASSQGSSGRISYEQYF,TGTGCCAGCAGCCAAGGGTCTAGCGGGAGGATCTCCTACGAGCAGTACTTC
.,TRBV4-3,.,TRBJ2-7,CASSQDVSTYEQYF,TGCGCCAGCAGTCAAGATGTCAGCACCTACGAGCAGTACTTC
.,TRBV12-5,few,TRBJ2-5,CASGLGETQYF,TGTGCTAGTGGTTTGGGGGAGACCCAGTACTTC
TRBD1,TRBV19,.,TRBJ2-5,CASSPGTGWEETQYF,TGTGCCAGTAGTCCAGGGACAGGGTGGGAAGAGACCCAGTACTTC
.,TRBV30,.,TRBJ2-1,CAWSSRYNEQFF,TGTGCCTGGAGCTCTAGATACAATGAGCAGTTCTTC
.,TRBV19,few,TRBJ2-1,CASTSYNEQFF,TGTGCCAGTACTTCCTACAATGAGCAGTTCTTC
.,TRBV28,.,TRBJ1-5,CASSFSGLGANQPQHF,TGTGCCAGCAGTTTCTCGGGGTTGGGGGCCAATCAGCCCCAGCATTTT
TRBD2,TRBV11-1,.,TRBJ2-7,CASSPGTSGFYEQYF,TGTGCCAGCAGCCCCGGGACTAGCGGTTTCTACGAGCAGTACTTC
.,TRBV2,.,TRBJ2-1,CASERGDAVF,TGTGCCAGCGAAAGAGGGGATGCGGTCTTC
TRBD1,TRBV6-5,.,TRBJ1-2,CASIPGNRGYGYTF,TGTGCCAGCATTCCCGGAAACAGGGGCTATGGCTACACCTTC
TRBD2,TRBV29-1,.,TRBJ2-5,CSALSGRKETQYF,TGCAGCGCCTTAAGCGGGAGAAAGGAGACCCAGTACTTC
TRBD1,TRBV4-3,.,TRBJ1-3,CASSQEAGGYRNTIYF,TGCGCCAGCAGCCAAGAGGCAGGGGGCTACAGAAACACCATATATTTT
.,TRBV2,.,TRBJ2-6,CASSPRQQALLAGANVLTF,TGTGCCAGCAGTCCTCGTCAGCAGGCACTCTTGGCAGGGGCCAACGTCCTGACTTTC
TRBD1,TRBV12-3/TRBV12-4,.,TRBJ1-6,CASSRQGPLHF,TGTGCCAGCAGTAGACAGGGACCCCTCCACTTT
.,TRBV28,.,TRBJ2-7,CASSSYPPPEQYF,TGTGCCAGCAGTTCCTATCCTCCCCCCGAGCAGTACTTC
.,TRBV19,.,TRBJ2-2,CASNKNTGELFF,TGTGCCAGTAATAAGAACACCGGGGAGCTGTTTTTT
TRBD2,TRBV7-3,.,TRBJ2-1,CASSPLGGRSYNEQFF,TGTGCCAGCAGCCCCTTGGGCGGGAGGTCCTACAATGAGCAGTTCTTC
.,TRBV6-6,.,TRBJ2-7,CASSRGPTYEQYF,TGTGCCAGCAGCCGTGGGCCTACCTACGAGCAGTACTTC
TRBD1,TRBV19,.,TRBJ2-5,CASSPGTGWGETQYF,TGTGCCAGTAGTCCAGGGACAGGGTGGGGAGAGACCCAGTACTTC
.,TRBV4-3,.,TRBJ2-3,CASSQDWLGRVPQYF,TGCGCCAGCAGCCAAGATTGGCTCGGTAGAGTTCCGCAGTATTTT